One T cell receptor beta chain is described in this entry. The junction had 7 bases not matched to a gene; V was cut back by 3 bases and J by 2 bases. The CDR3 is 16 amino acids. Germline lookup yields CDR1 SGDLS and CDR2 YYNGEE. The data belong to a study of PD-1 blockade in mismatch repair-deficient tumors. As for the study in general: Patients had about 13 mismatch repair-deficient cancer types and were previously treated and progressing.

Using immunoSEQ multiplex PCR, the repertoire was profiled, and TCRdb retains in-frame clones only, with some absent. Of over 100,000 clones listed, over 65% are singletons. The chain carries TRBV9 and TRBJ1-3; 8 bases agree with TRBD1. This sequence was found in an adult with mismatch repair-deficient cancer. The input for sequencing was peripheral blood, taken approximately 14 months after starting pembrolizumab. CDR3 region: CASSGPGGQAGNTIYF. CDR3 coding DNA: TGTGCCAGCAGCGGCCCAGGGGGACAGGCTGGAAACACCATATATTTT.